Below, 7 T cell receptor beta chains from the same sample are listed, as sequenced in a study of beta chain features in type 1 diabetes. Findings of the study overall: In all four CD4+ subsets, TCRB CDR3 length was significantly, moderately reduced in type 1 diabetes.

Expressed TCRB transcripts were sequenced after all isolated RNA was converted to cDNA. Sequencing used immunoSEQ multiplex PCR; TCRdb keeps in-frame clones, though not all of them. Of 250,000 to 350,000 clones listed, about 15% are singletons. Which antigens these TCRs recognize remains unknown. Sequencing used naive CD4+ T cells from blood. The receptor source for this set is a man between 18 and 35 years old with type 1 diabetes.

This clone was counted a few times. This sequence joins TRBV11-2 and TRBJ2-1, with a possible D match to TRBD2 (5 bases). Germline V CDR1 and CDR2: SGHAT, FQNNGV. V was pared by 5 bases and J by 4 bases, with 18 bases between. This CDR3 is built from 16 residues. The CDR3 DNA follows: TGTGCCAGCAGCGTCCTCAGCGGAGCTGGTTACAATGAGCAGTTCTTC. This translates into CASSVLSGAGYNEQFF.

This clone occurred a few times. V gene TRBV2 combines with J gene TRBJ2-7; TRBD2 is a possible D gene (5 bases). Germline V gene data show CDR1 as SNHLY and CDR2 as FYNNEI. This CDR3 contains 13 residues. V was trimmed by 6 bases and J by 3 bases, leaving 12 bases between them. The CDR3 is CASRDFLSYEQYF. In nucleotides, the CDR3 is TGTGCCAGCAGGGACTTTTTGAGCTACGAGCAGTACTTC.

The table lists this clone with a few counts. V gene TRBV4-3 combines with J gene TRBJ1-2; 7 bases align to TRBD1. Trimming removed 2 bases from V and 7 bases from J; junction bases left unmatched: 7. Germline CDR1 LGHNA, CDR2 YSLEER. CDR3 size: 14 residues. The DNA for the CDR3 is TGCGCCAGCAGCCAACAGGGGGGCGTCGGTGGCTACACCTTC. Protein product: CASSQQGGVGGYTF.

The chain has TRBV11-2 and TRBJ2-1; no clear D. V was trimmed by 6 bases and J by 7 bases, leaving 16 bases between them. Looked up from germline, CDR1 is SGHAT and CDR2 is FQNNGV. The CDR3 extends over 14 amino acids. CDR3 sequence: CASRTLSRGNEQFF. The CDR3 DNA follows: TGTGCCAGCAGGACCCTCTCGAGAGGTAATGAGCAGTTCTTC.

The V call is TRBV10-1, the J call TRBJ1-5; D is ambiguous. CDR3 size: 13 residues. The V gene lost 3 bases and the J gene lost 3 bases, with 6 bases spanning the gap. CDR1 is WNHNN, CDR2 SYGVQD, per germline (reference sequence). In DNA form, the CDR3 reads TGCGCCAGCAGTGAACGGGTCAATCAGCCCCAGCATTTT. This codes for CASSERVNQPQHF.

The chain couples TRBV4-1 to TRBJ2-2; 10 nucleotides match TRBD2. The CDR3 totals 16 residues. Germline-derived CDR1 and CDR2 are MGHRA and YSYEKL. V shed 1 base, J shed 1 base, and the junction held 0 bases outside the gene matches. The CDR3 is CASSQGLAGNTGELFF. CDR3 DNA: TGCGCCAGCAGCCAAGGACTAGCGGGGAACACCGGGGAGCTGTTTTTT.

This chain joins TRBV23-1 and TRBJ1-4, with a tentative D call TRBD1 (5 bases). TRBV23-1 is placed among ORFs of uncertain function. Trimming cost V 4 bases and J 3 bases, with 15 bases left between them. The CDR3 sequence is 16 residues long. The CDR3 DNA reads TGCGCCAGCAGTCCTAGCGAGGGACCGGCTAATGAAAAACTGTTTTTT. This translates into CASSPSEGPANEKLFF.